The 29 T cell receptor beta chains in this list originate from one sample, sequenced in a study of cytomegalovirus exposure and HLA in healthy donors. The study ran its PCR with 60 Vbeta and 13 Jbeta primers. Method: immunoSEQ multiplex PCR; TCRdb's copy keeps in-frame clones and lacks some. The repertoire consists of around 190,000 clones, with over 70% occurring once and the leading ten covering around 1.6%. Sequenced material: PBMCs. The receptors derive from a man aged 35 to 55 in good health and CMV-seropositive.

The J gene is TRBJ2-1, the V gene TRBV29-1; TRBD1 is a possible D gene (6 bases). Trimming left V 7 bases short and J 0 bases short, with 13 bases between. The CDR3 totals 14 residues. CDR1 is SQVTM and CDR2 is ANQGSEA in the germline V gene. The CDR3 reads CSGGRLSSYNEQFF. DNA for the CDR3: TGCAGCGGGGGGCGGTTAAGCTCCTACAATGAGCAGTTCTTC.

J is TRBJ2-5 and V is TRBV20-1, with no clear D. The V end was cut by 6 bases, the J end by 5 bases, with 7 bases between. Germline V gene sequence: CDR1 DFQATT, CDR2 SNEGSKA (reference sequence). CDR3 length equals 10 residues. In DNA, the CDR3 is TGCAGTGCCCCCCGGGAGACCCAGTACTTC. This encodes CSAPRETQYF.

The chain has TRBV27 and TRBJ2-1; the D gene is possibly TRBD2 (6 bases). Trimming left V 7 bases short and J 8 bases short, with 18 bases between. This CDR3 has 14 residues. Germline-derived CDR1 and CDR2 are MNHEY and SMNVEV (reference sequence). In nucleotides, the CDR3 is TGTGCCAGCACCAAACCGGGACTCATCTATGAGCAGTTCTTC. It encodes CASTKPGLIYEQFF.

The chain couples TRBV27 to TRBJ2-5, with unresolved D. The germline V gene encodes CDR1 MNHEY and CDR2 SMNVEV (reference sequence). This CDR3 has 17 amino acids. Trimming pared 3 bases from V and 1 base from J, leaving 18 bases between. The CDR3 protein is CASSFRRFQAGQETQYF. CDR3 bases: TGTGCCAGCAGTTTCCGCCGGTTTCAGGCAGGCCAAGAGACCCAGTACTTC.

CDR3 nucleotides: TGCGCCAGCAGCCCAGGGACAGGGGGACGAGATACGCAGTATTTT. It encodes CASSPGTGGRDTQYF. This chain joins TRBV5-1 and TRBJ2-3; 11 bases map to TRBD1. The V and J ends lost 4 bases and 5 bases, in that order; junction bases with no gene match: 6. CDR3 size: 15 residues. The germline V gene encodes CDR1 SGHRS and CDR2 YFSETQ.

The rearrangement joins TRBV28 to TRBJ1-6; D is unresolved. Deletions cut 5 bases from V and 0 bases from J, with 11 bases between. The CDR3 runs 16 residues. Per the germline V gene, CDR1 is MDHEN and CDR2 is SYDVKM. For the CDR3, the DNA is TGTGCCAGCAGTGAACTGCCCACCTCCTATAATTCACCCCTCCACTTT. It yields the protein CASSELPTSYNSPLHF.

In nucleotides, the CDR3 is TGTGCCAGCTCACCAGGACAGGTCCACTCTGGGGCCAACGTCCTGACTTTC. Its protein product is CASSPGQVHSGANVLTF. V gene TRBV18 combines with J gene TRBJ2-6, with 7 positions matching TRBD1. J was trimmed by 0 bases and V by 2 bases; bases with no gene match: 4. This CDR3 has 17 residues. Germline loops: CDR1 KGHSH, CDR2 LQKENI.

This CDR3 reads CSVEQGAYNEQFF. For the CDR3, the DNA is TGCAGCGTTGAACAGGGCGCATACAATGAGCAGTTCTTC. J is TRBJ2-1 and V is TRBV29-1, with D perhaps matching TRBD1 (5 bases). CDR1 and CDR2 (germline): SQVTM, ANQGSEA. The CDR3 runs 13 residues. The germline V and J ends were trimmed by 2 bases and 4 bases, with 9 bases remaining between them.

This clone turned up a few times. The genes are TRBV14 and TRBJ2-3; D is possibly TRBD2 (6 bases). CDR1 is SGHDN, CDR2 FVKESK, per germline. The CDR3 totals 14 residues. With 11 bases removed from V and 8 bases from J, the gap between germline ends came to 23 bases. CDR3 region: CASSYRGAGGTQYF. CDR3 sequence (DNA): TGTGCCTCATCGTATCGGGGTGCCGGGGGTACGCAGTATTTT.

The rearrangement joins TRBV10-3 to TRBJ2-2; D is perhaps TRBD2 (7 bases). Germline V lookup: CDR1 ENHRY, CDR2 SYGVKD. The ends were cut back, 7 bases at V and 0 bases at J, with 15 bases in the middle. This CDR3 contains 16 residues. The CDR3: CAIKGGAVTNTGELFF. Here the CDR3 DNA reads TGTGCCATCAAGGGGGGGGCCGTAACGAACACCGGGGAGCTGTTTTTT.

The chain employs TRBV5-1 and TRBJ2-2, with TRBD1 matching 8 bases. With V trimmed by 4 bases and J by 3 bases, 11 bases remained unmatched. The CDR3 is made up of 17 amino acids. Looked up from germline, CDR1 is SGHRS and CDR2 is YFSETQ. The CDR3 spells CASSPTGGSVYTGELFF. The DNA of the CDR3 is TGCGCCAGCAGCCCAACAGGGGGGTCGGTGTACACCGGGGAGCTGTTTTTT. Supplemented by reference TRBV5-1 and TRBJ2-2, the full variable domain reads KAGVTQTPRYLIKTRGQQVTLSCSPISGHRSVSWYQQTPGQGLQFLFEYFSETQRNKGNFPGRFSGRQFSNSRSEMNVSTLELGDSALYLCASSPTGGSVYTGELFFGEGSRLTVL.

The chain combines TRBV28 with TRBJ1-2; TRBD1 might be the D (5 bases). Trimming left V 3 bases short and J 4 bases short, with 15 bases between. The CDR3 runs 15 residues. From germline, CDR1 is MDHEN and CDR2 SYDVKM. CDR3 nucleotides: TGTGCCAGCAGTTTGGGCTCGGGACTGATCTATGGCTACACCTTC. The encoded protein is CASSLGSGLIYGYTF.

CDR3 coding DNA: TGTGCCAGCGGAAGAAGGAGGGCCGTAACAGATACGCAGTATTTT. Translated, it gives CASGRRRAVTDTQYF. This chain links TRBV5-6 with TRBJ2-3, with D perhaps TRBD2 (6 bases). Germline assignment: CDR1 SGHDT and CDR2 YYEEEE. The length of the CDR3 is 15 residues. V gave up 7 bases and J gave up 3 bases, with 18 bases separating them.

The V and J genes are TRBV6-5 and TRBJ2-7, with 12 bases matching TRBD2. The germline gives CDR1 MNHEY, CDR2 SVGAGI. With V trimmed by 5 bases and J by 0 bases, 2 bases remained unmatched. The CDR3 sequence is 15 residues long. The CDR3 DNA follows: TGTGCCAGCAGTACTAGCGGGAGGTTCTCCTACGAGCAGTACTTC. It codes for CASSTSGRFSYEQYF.

The chain is built from TRBV18 and TRBJ1-4; D not certain. CDR3 size: 16 residues. V lost 3 bases, J lost 3 bases, and 14 bases lay in between. Germline-derived CDR1 and CDR2 are KGHSH and LQKENI. The CDR3 DNA reads TGTGCCAGCTCACCCCAGCCCACCGGGTCTAATGAAAAACTGTTTTTT. Its protein product is CASSPQPTGSNEKLFF.

The rearrangement links TRBV5-6 to TRBJ2-1; TRBD2 matches 7 bases. Per the germline V gene, CDR1 is SGHDT and CDR2 is YYEEEE. Trimming removed 0 bases from V and 14 bases from J; junction bases left unmatched: 5. The CDR3 extends over 12 amino acids. The CDR3 nucleotides are TGTGCCAGCAGCTTGGTTGAGGGAGGGGAGTTCTTC. Its protein is CASSLVEGGEFF.

This clone was counted once. The gene calls are TRBV10-3 and TRBJ2-5, with 7 bases lining up with TRBD2. The DNA end lines up better with TRBJ2-7; the J call may be wrong. Germline loops: CDR1 ENHRY, CDR2 SYGVKD. The CDR3 loop spans 15 amino acids. CDR3 nucleotides: TGTGCCACCATACACCTATCTAGCGGTACCTACGAGCAGTACTTC. It translates to CATIHLSSGTYEQYF.

The J gene is TRBJ1-4, the V gene TRBV7-6; D unresolved. This CDR3 contains 12 residues. The V and J ends lost 2 bases and 7 bases respectively, with 5 bases between them. CDR1 SGHVS and CDR2 FNYEAQ come from the germline V gene. The CDR3 loop is CASSLRSEKLFF. CDR3 nucleotides: TGTGCCAGCAGCTTACGGTCTGAAAAACTGTTTTTT. Complete variable domain (other parts from reference TRBV7-6 and TRBJ1-4): GAGVSQSPRYKVTKRGQDVALRCDPISGHVSLYWYRQALGQGPEFLTYFNYEAQQDKSGLPNDRFSAERPEGSISTLTIQRTEQRDSAMYRCASSLRSEKLFFGSGTQLSVL.

This clone was picked up one time. The CDR3 reads CASSLEASGLGTDTQYF. CDR3 bases: TGCGCCAGCAGCTTGGAGGCTAGCGGGCTGGGCACAGATACGCAGTATTTT. The rearrangement joins TRBV5-1 to TRBJ2-3, with 8 nucleotides matching TRBD2. The CDR3 spans 17 residues. From germline, CDR1 is SGHRS and CDR2 YFSETQ. The V gene end was trimmed by 0 bases and the J gene end by 1 base; junction bases not matched to a gene: 7.

The J gene is TRBJ2-2, the V gene TRBV7-8, with 10 bases that match TRBD2. The CDR3 extends over 16 amino acids. Germline V gene data show CDR1 as SGHVS and CDR2 as FQNEAQ. The J segment lost 3 bases and the V segment lost 4 bases, leaving 5 bases of the junction unmatched. CDR3 nucleotide sequence: TGTGCCAGCAGCTCCATAGCGGGAGGACACACCGGGGAGCTGTTTTTT. Translating gives CASSSIAGGHTGELFF. The entire variable domain, with the rest obtained from reference TRBV7-8 and TRBJ2-2, is as follows: GAGVSQSPRYKVAKRGQDVALRCDPISGHVSLFWYQQALGQGPEFLTYFQNEAQLDKSGLPSDRFFAERPEGSVSTLKIQRTQQEDSAVYLCASSSIAGGHTGELFFGEGSRLTVL.

The J gene is TRBJ2-1, the V gene TRBV6-5; D might be TRBD1 (6 bases). Germline V gene lookup returns CDR1 MNHEY and CDR2 SVGAGI. Between the trimmed V and J ends, which lost 4 bases and 3 bases, there was a span of 16 bases. CDR3 length: 16 residues. The CDR3 DNA is TGTGCCAGCAGTTCGCCACAGGGTAGAGTCTACAATGAGCAGTTCTTC. Its translation: CASSSPQGRVYNEQFF.

This chain connects TRBV7-9 to TRBJ1-1, with D unresolved. This CDR3 is 10 amino acids long. Between the trimmed V and J ends, which lost 8 bases and 8 bases, there was a span of 9 bases. Germline V gene sequence: CDR1 SEHNR, CDR2 FQNEAQ (reference sequence). CDR3 coding DNA: TGTGCCAGCCAGAGGGTGGAAGCTTTCTTT. It codes for CASQRVEAFF. Filled out from reference TRBV7-9 and TRBJ1-1, the complete variable domain reads DTGVSQNPRHKITKRGQNVTFRCDPISEHNRLYWYRQTLGQGPEFLTYFQNEAQLEKSRLLSDRFSAERPKGSFSTLEIQRTEQGDSAMYLCASQRVEAFFGQGTRLTVV.

The V call is TRBV29-1, the J call TRBJ2-3; 12 nucleotides match TRBD2. This CDR3 contains 18 residues. Germline V gene data show CDR1 as SQVTM and CDR2 as ANQGSEA. Trimming cost V 3 bases and J 5 bases; bases outside gene matches: 15. The CDR3 loop is CSVEGGWASGRAVDTQYF. CDR3 nucleotides: TGCAGCGTTGAGGGCGGATGGGCTAGCGGGAGGGCCGTAGATACGCAGTATTTT.

The gene calls are TRBV4-1 and TRBJ1-1, with D perhaps matching TRBD1 (6 bases). Germline CDR1 reads MGHRA; CDR2 reads YSYEKL. V lost 4 bases to trimming and J lost 3 bases, with 15 bases between them. The CDR3 spans 15 residues. CDR3 sequence: CASSRGGGEDTEAFF. CDR3 sequence (DNA): TGCGCCAGCAGCCGAGGGGGAGGGGAGGACACTGAAGCTTTCTTT.

The CDR3 coding sequence is TGTGCCAGCAGCCTCAGACTAGCGGGAGCAAGCTACGAGCAGTACTTC. This translates into CASSLRLAGASYEQYF. This chain uses TRBV11-2 with TRBJ2-7, with TRBD2 matching over 12 bases. Trimming cost V 5 bases and J 3 bases; bases outside gene matches: 8. Germline assignment: CDR1 SGHAT and CDR2 FQNNGV. The CDR3 sequence is 16 residues long.

The rearrangement joins TRBV9 to TRBJ1-6; D remains unclear. V dropped 3 bases and J dropped 9 bases, with 13 bases sitting between them. Per the germline V gene, CDR1 is SGDLS and CDR2 is YYNGEE. The CDR3 loop spans 14 amino acids. The CDR3 DNA sequence: TGTGCCAGCAGCGACGACATAGGAGGTTCACCCCTCCACTTT. Translating gives CASSDDIGGSPLHF.

The gene calls are TRBV9 and TRBJ1-5, with 7 positions matching TRBD1. The junction had 1 base not matched to a gene; V was cut back by 3 bases and J by 1 base. The CDR3 has 14 amino acids. From germline, CDR1 is SGDLS and CDR2 YYNGEE. The chain's CDR3 is CASSAGQSNQPQHF. CDR3 sequence (DNA): TGTGCCAGCAGCGCGGGACAGAGCAATCAGCCCCAGCATTTT.

This chain links TRBV7-3 with TRBJ2-5, with 8 nucleotides matching TRBD1. J gave up 4 bases and V 4 bases, and 2 bases lay outside the gene matches. The CDR3 loop spans 13 amino acids. Germline CDR1 and CDR2: SGHTA and FQGTGA. The CDR3 DNA reads as TGTGCCAGCAGCTCTGGACAGGGAGAGACCCAGTACTTC. Translated, it gives CASSSGQGETQYF.

On this clone: The junction departs from germline at one end; a sequencing error may be responsible. This chain uses TRBV5-4 with TRBJ2-7; D may be TRBD1 (7 bases). The CDR3 runs 13 residues. Germline V lookup: CDR1 SGHNT, CDR2 YYREEE (reference sequence). DNA for the CDR3: TGTGCCAGCAGCTTGGCCCAGGGGGAGGTCCTAGACTTC. Protein: CASSLAQGEVLDF.